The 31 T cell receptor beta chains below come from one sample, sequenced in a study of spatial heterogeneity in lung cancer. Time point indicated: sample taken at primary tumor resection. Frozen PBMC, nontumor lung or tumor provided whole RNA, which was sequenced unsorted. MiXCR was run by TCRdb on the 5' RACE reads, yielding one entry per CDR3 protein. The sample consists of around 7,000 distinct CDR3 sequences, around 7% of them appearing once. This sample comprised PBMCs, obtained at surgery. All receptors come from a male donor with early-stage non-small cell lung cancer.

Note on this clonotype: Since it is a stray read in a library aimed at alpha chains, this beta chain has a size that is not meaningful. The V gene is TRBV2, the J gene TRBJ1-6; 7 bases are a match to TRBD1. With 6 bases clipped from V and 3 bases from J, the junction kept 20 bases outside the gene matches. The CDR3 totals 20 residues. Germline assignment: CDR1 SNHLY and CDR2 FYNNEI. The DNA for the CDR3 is TGTGCCAGCAGCGAACCTACCGATCCGACAGGGAAAGACTATAATTCACCCCTCCACTTT. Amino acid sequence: CASSEPTDPTGKDYNSPLHF.

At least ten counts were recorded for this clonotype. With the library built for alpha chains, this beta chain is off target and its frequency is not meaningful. The CDR3 sequence: CASRDSGAHSYNEQFF. The CDR3 bases are TGTGCCAGCAGAGATAGCGGGGCTCACTCCTACAATGAGCAGTTCTTC. This chain links TRBV6-2 or TRBV6-3 with TRBJ2-1, with 8 bases that match TRBD2. Germline assignment: CDR1 MNHEY and CDR2 SVGEGT. CDR3 length: 16 residues. Trimming at V came to 6 bases and at J to 0 bases, leaving 7 bases not matched to a gene.

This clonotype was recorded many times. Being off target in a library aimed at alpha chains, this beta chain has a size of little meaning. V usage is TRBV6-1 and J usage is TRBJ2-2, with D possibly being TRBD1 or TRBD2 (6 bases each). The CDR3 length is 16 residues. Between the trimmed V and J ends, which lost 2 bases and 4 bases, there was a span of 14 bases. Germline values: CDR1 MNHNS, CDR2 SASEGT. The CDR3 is CASSEWMGGGTGELFF. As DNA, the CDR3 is TGTGCCAGCAGTGAATGGATGGGGGGCGGCACCGGGGAGCTGTTTTTT.

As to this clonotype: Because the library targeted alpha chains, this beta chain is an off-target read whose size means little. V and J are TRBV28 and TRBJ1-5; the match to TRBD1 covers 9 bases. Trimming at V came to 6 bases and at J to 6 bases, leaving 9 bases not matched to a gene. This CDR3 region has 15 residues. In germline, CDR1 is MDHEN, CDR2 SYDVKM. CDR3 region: CASSSPTGGSQPQHF. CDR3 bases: TGTGCCAGCAGCTCTCCGACAGGGGGGAGTCAGCCCCAGCATTTT.

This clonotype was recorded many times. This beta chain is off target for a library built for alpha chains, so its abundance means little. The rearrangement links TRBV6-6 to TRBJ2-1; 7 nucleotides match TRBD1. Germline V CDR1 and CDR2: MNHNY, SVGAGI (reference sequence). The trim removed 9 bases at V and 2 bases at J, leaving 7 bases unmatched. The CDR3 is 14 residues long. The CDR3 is CASTDRATYNEQFF. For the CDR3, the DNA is TGTGCCAGTACAGACAGGGCCACCTACAATGAGCAGTTCTTC.

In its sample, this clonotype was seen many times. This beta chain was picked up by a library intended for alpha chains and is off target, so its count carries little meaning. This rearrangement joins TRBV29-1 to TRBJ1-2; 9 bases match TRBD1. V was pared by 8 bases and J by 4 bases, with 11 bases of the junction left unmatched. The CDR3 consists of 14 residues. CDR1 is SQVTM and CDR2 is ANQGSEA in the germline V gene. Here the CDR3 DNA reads TGCAGCACCCAAATACCGGGACAGGGCTATGGCTACACCTTC. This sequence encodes CSTQIPGQGYGYTF.

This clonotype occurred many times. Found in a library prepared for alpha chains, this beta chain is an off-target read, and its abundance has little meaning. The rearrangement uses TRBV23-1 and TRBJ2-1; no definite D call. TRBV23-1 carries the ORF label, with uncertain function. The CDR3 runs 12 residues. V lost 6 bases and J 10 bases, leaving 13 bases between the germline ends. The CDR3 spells CASSHGAKEQFF. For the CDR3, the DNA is TGCGCCAGCAGCCACGGAGCGAAGGAGCAGTTCTTC.

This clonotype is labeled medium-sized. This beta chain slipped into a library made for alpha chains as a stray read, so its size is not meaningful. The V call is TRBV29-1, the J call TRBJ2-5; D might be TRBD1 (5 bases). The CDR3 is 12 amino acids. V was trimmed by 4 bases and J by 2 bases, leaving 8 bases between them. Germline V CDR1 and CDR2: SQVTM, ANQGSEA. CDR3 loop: CSVVRQQETQYF. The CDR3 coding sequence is TGCAGCGTTGTCCGACAGCAAGAGACCCAGTACTTC. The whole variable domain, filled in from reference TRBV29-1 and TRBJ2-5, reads SAVISQKPSRDICQRGTSLTIQCQVDSQVTMMFWYRQQPGQSLTLIATANQGSEATYESGFVIDKFPISRPNLTFSTLTVSNMSPEDSSIYLCSVVRQQETQYFGPGTRLLVL.

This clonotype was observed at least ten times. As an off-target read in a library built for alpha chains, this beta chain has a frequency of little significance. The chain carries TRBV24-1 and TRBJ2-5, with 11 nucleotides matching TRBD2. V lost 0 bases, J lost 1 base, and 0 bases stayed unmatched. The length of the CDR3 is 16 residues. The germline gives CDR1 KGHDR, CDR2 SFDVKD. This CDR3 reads CATSDLLAGGQETQYF. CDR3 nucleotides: TGTGCCACCAGTGATTTGCTAGCGGGGGGCCAAGAGACCCAGTACTTC.

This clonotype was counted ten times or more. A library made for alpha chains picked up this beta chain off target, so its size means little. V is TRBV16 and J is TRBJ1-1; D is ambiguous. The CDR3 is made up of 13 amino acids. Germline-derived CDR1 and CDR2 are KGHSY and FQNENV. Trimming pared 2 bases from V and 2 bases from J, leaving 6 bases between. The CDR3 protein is CASSQTDNTEAFF. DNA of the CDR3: TGTGCCAGCAGCCAAACCGATAACACTGAAGCTTTCTTT.

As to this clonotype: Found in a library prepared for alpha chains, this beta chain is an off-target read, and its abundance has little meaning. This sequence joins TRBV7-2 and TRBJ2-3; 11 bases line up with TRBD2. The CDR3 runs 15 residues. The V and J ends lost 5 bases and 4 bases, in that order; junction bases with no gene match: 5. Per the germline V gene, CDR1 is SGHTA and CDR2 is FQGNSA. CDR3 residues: CASSIPTSGADTQYF. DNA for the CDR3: TGTGCCAGCAGCATACCGACTAGCGGGGCAGATACGCAGTATTTT.

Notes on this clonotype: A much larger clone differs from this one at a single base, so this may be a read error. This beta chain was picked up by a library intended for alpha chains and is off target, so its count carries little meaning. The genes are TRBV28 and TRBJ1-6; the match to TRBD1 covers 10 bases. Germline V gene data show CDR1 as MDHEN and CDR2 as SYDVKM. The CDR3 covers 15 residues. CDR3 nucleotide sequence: TGTGCCAGCAGTCGTTGGACAGGGGGTAATTTACCCCTCCACTTT. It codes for CASSRWTGGNLPLHF.

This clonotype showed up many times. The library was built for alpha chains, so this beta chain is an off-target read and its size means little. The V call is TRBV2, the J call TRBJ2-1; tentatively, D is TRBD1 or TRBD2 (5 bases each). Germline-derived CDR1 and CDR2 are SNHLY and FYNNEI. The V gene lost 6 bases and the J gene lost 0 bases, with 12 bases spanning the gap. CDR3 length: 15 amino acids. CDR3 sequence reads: CASRRDHGSYNEQFF. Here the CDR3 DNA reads TGTGCCAGCAGGAGGGACCACGGCTCCTACAATGAGCAGTTCTTC.

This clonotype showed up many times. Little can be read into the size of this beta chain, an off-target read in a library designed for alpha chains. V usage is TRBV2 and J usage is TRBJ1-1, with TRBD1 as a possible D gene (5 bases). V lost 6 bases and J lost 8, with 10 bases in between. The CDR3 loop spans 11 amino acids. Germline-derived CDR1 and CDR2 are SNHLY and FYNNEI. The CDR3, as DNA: TGTGCCAGCAGCGAAACAGGCGAAGCTTTCTTT. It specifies CASSETGEAFF. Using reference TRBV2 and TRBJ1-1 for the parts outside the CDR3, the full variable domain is EPEVTQTPSHQVTQMGQEVILRCVPISNHLYFYWYRQILGQKVEFLVSFYNNEISEKSEIFDDQFSVERPDGSNFTLKIRSTKLEDSAMYFCASSETGEAFFGQGTRLTVV.

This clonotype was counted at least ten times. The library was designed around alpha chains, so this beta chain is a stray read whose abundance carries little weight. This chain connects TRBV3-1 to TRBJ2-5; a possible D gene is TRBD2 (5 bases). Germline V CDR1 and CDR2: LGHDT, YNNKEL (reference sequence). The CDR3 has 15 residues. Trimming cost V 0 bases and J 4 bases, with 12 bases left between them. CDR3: CASSQDRGSGETQYF. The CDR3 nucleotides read TGTGCCAGCAGCCAAGATCGAGGGAGCGGAGAGACCCAGTACTTC.

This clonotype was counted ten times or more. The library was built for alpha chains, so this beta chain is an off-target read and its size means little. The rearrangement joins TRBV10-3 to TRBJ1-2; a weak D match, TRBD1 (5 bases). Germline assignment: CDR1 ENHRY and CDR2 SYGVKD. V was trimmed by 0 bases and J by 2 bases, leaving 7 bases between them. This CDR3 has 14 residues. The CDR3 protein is CAISESPGNYGYTF. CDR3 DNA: TGTGCCATCAGTGAGTCGCCAGGGAACTATGGCTACACCTTC.

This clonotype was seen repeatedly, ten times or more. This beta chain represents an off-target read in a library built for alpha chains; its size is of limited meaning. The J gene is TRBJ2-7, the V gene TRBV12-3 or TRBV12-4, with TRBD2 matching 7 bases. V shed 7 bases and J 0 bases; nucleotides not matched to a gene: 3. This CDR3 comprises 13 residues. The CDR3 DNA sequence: TGTGCCAGCACCTGGGGGGGCTCCTACGAGCAGTACTTC. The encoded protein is CASTWGGSYEQYF.

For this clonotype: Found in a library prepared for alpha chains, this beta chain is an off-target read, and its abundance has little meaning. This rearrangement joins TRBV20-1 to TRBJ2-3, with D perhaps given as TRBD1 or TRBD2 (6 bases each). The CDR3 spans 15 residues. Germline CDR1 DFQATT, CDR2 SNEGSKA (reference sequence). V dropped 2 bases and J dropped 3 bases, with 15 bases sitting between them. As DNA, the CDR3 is TGCAGTGCTAGATCCGGGGGCGCAGGGACAGATACGCAGTATTTT. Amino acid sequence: CSARSGGAGTDTQYF.

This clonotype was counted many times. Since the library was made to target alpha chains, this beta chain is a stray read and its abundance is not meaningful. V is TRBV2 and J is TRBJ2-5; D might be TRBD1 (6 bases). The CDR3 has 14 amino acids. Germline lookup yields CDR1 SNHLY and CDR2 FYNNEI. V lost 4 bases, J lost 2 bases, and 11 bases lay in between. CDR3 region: CASSGAQGQETQYF. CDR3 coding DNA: TGTGCCAGCAGTGGGGCACAGGGTCAAGAGACCCAGTACTTC.

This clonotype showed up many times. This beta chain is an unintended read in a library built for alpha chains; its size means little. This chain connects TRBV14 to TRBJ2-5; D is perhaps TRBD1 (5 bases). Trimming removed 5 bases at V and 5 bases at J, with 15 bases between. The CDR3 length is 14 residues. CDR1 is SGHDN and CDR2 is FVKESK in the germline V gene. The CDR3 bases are TGTGCCAGCAGCTCAGGCAGGGTAGCCGAGACCCAGTACTTC. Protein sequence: CASSSGRVAETQYF. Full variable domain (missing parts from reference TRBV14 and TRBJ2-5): EAGVTQFPSHSVIEKGQTVTLRCDPISGHDNLYWYRRVMGKEIKFLLHFVKESKQDESGMPNNRFLAERTGGTYSTLKVQPAELEDSGVYFCASSSGRVAETQYFGPGTRLLVL.

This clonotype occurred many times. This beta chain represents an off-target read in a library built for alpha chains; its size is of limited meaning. The CDR3 region is CASSLDTGQATRPYEQYF. The CDR3 DNA reads TGTGCCAGCAGCCTAGATACAGGACAGGCCACCCGGCCCTACGAGCAGTACTTC. This chain uses TRBV5-6 with TRBJ2-7; TRBD1 agrees at 7 bases. The CDR3 is 18 amino acids. Trimming at V came to 4 bases and at J to 2 bases, leaving 18 bases not matched to a gene. Germline CDR1 is SGHDT and CDR2 is YYEEEE.

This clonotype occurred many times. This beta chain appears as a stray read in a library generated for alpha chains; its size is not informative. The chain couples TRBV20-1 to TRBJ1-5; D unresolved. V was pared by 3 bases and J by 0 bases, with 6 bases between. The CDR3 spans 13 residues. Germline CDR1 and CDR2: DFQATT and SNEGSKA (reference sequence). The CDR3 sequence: CSASGYSNQPQHF. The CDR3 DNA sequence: TGCAGTGCTAGTGGCTATAGCAATCAGCCCCAGCATTTT.

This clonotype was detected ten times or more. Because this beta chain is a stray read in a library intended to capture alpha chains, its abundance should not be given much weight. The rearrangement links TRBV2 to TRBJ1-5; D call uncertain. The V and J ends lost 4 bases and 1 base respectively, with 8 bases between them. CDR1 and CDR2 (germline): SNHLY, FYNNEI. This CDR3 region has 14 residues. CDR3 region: CASSGYSSNQPQHF. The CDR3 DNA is TGTGCCAGCAGTGGTTACTCCAGCAATCAGCCCCAGCATTTT.

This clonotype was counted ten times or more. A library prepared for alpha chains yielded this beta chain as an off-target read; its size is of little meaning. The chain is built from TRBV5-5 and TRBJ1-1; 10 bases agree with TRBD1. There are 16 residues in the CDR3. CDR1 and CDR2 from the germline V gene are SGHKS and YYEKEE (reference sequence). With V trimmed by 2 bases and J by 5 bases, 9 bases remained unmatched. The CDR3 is CASSFRDRGLATEAFF. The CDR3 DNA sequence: TGTGCCAGCAGCTTTCGAGACAGGGGGCTGGCGACTGAAGCTTTCTTT.

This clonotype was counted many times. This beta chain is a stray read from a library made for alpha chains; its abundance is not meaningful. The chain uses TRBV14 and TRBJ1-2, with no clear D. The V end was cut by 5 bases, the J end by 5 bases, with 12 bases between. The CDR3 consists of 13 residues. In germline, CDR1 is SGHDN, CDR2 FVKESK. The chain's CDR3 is CASSASQSYGYTF. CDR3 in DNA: TGTGCCAGCAGCGCGAGCCAATCGTATGGCTACACCTTC.

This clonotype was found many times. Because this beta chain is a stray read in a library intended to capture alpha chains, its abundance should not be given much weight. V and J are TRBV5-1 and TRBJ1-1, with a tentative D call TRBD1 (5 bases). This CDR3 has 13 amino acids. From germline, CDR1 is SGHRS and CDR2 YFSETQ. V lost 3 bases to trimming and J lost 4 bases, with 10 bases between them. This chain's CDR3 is CASSSAGPTEAFF. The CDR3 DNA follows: TGCGCCAGCAGCTCAGCAGGGCCCACTGAAGCTTTCTTT.

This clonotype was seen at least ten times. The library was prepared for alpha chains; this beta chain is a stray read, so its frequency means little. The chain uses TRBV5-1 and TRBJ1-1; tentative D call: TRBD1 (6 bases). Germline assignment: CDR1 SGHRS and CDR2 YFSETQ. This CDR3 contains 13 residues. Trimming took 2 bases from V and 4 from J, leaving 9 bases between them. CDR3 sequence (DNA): TGCGCCAGCAGCTTAAGGGGGGGCACTGAAGCTTTCTTT. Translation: CASSLRGGTEAFF. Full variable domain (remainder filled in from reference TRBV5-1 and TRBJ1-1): KAGVTQTPRYLIKTRGQQVTLSCSPISGHRSVSWYQQTPGQGLQFLFEYFSETQRNKGNFPGRFSGRQFSNSRSEMNVSTLELGDSALYLCASSLRGGTEAFFGQGTRLTVV.

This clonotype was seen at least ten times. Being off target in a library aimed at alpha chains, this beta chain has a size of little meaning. The CDR3 bases are TGCAGTGCCGAGAGACCGCAGGGGGGGACCAGTGGGGATCAGCCCCAGCATTTT. It specifies CSAERPQGGTSGDQPQHF. The rearrangement uses TRBV20-1 and TRBJ1-5; 7 nucleotides agree with TRBD1. V lost 6 bases, J lost 5 bases, and 22 bases stayed unmatched. Germline CDR1 DFQATT, CDR2 SNEGSKA (reference sequence). This CDR3 comprises 18 residues.

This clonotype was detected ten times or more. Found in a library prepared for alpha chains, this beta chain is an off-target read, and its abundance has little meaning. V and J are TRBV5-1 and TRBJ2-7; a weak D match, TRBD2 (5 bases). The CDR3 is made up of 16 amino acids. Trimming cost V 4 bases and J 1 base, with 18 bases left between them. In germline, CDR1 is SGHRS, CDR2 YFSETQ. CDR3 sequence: CASSVGWFGVSYEQYF. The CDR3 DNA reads TGCGCCAGCAGCGTCGGGTGGTTCGGGGTATCCTACGAGCAGTACTTC. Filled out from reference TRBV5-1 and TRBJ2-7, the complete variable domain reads KAGVTQTPRYLIKTRGQQVTLSCSPISGHRSVSWYQQTPGQGLQFLFEYFSETQRNKGNFPGRFSGRQFSNSRSEMNVSTLELGDSALYLCASSVGWFGVSYEQYFGPGTRLTVT.

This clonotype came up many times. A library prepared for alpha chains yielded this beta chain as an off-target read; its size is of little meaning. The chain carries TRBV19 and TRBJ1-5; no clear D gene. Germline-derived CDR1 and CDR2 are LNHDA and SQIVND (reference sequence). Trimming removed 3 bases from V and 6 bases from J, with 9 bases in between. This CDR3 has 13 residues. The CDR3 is CASSIMAAQPQHF. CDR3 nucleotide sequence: TGTGCCAGTAGTATTATGGCCGCTCAGCCCCAGCATTTT.

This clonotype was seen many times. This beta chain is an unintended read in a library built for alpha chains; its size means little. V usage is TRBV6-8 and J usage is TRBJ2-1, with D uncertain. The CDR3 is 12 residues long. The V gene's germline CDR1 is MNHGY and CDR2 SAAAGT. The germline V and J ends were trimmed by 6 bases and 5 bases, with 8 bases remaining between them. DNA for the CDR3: TGTGCCAGCAGCGGGTCCCACAATGAGCAGTTCTTC. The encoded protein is CASSGSHNEQFF.